This T cell receptor beta chain appears in the sequencing data of a study of technical replicates of blood from a few donors. V gave up 0 bases and J gave up 1 base, with 13 bases separating them. The CDR3 extends over 16 amino acids. Per the germline V gene, CDR1 is ENHRY and CDR2 is SYGVKD. Assay: immunoSEQ multiplex PCR; the TCRdb copy retains only in-frame clones and omits some. The sample carries around 86,000 clones, 96% recorded once. The TCR comes from a human donor in good health. Sequencing was carried out using T cells isolated from PBMCs. The chain couples TRBV10-3 to TRBJ2-7; tentatively, D is TRBD2 (5 bases). CDR3 amino acids: CAISESTLGESYEQYF. Here the CDR3 DNA reads TGTGCCATCAGTGAGTCGACCCTGGGAGAATCCTACGAGCAGTACTTC.